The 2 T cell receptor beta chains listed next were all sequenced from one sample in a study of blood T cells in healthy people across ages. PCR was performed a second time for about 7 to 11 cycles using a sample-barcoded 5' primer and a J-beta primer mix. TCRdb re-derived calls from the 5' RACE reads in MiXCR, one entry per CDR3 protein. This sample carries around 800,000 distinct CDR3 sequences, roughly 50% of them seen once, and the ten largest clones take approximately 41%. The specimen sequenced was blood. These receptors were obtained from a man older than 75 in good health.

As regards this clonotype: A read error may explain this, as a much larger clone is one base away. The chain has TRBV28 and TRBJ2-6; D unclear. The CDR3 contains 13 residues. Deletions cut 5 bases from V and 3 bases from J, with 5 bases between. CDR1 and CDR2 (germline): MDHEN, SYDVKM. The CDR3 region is CASSVFGANVLTF. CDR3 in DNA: TGTGCCAGCAGTGTATTTGGGGCCAACGTCCTGACTTTC.

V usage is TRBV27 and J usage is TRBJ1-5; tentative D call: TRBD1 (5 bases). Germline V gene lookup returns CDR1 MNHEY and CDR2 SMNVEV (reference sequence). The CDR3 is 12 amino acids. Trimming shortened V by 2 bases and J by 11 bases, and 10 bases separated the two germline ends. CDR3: CASSLRGSAQHF. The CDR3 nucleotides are TGTGCCAGCAGTTTAAGGGGATCTGCCCAGCATTTT.